The sample holds a few counts of the clone carrying this T cell receptor (beta chain). The data stem from a study of blood T cells in healthy people across ages. A second PCR, run for about 7 to 11 cycles, used a sample-barcoded 5' primer plus a J-beta primer mix. TCRdb independently ran MiXCR on the 5' RACE reads; one entry per CDR3 protein. The sample has roughly 800,000 distinct CDR3 sequences; 35% to 40% are singletons. The receptor was isolated from a man aged 18-30 years in good health. Sequences were obtained from blood.

This CDR3 reads CASSFLGGGSDTQYF. The CDR3 region has the DNA TGTGCCAGCAGCTTTCTCGGCGGGGGGTCAGATACGCAGTATTTT. The J gene is TRBJ2-3, the V gene TRBV7-2, with 8 bases lining up with TRBD2. The V and J ends lost 3 bases and 4 bases, in that order; junction bases with no gene match: 6. The CDR3 contains 15 residues. From germline, CDR1 is SGHTA and CDR2 FQGNSA.